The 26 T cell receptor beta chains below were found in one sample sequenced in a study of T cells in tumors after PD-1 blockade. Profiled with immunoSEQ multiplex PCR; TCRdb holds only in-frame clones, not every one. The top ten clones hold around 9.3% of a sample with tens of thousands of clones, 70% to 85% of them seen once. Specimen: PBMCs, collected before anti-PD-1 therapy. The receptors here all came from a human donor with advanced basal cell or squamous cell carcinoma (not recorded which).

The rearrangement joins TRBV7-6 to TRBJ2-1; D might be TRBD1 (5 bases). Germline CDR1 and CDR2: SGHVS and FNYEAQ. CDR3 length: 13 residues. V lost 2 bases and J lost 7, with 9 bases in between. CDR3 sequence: CASSLTGFNEQFF. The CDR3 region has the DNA TGTGCCAGCAGCTTAACAGGTTTTAATGAGCAGTTCTTC.

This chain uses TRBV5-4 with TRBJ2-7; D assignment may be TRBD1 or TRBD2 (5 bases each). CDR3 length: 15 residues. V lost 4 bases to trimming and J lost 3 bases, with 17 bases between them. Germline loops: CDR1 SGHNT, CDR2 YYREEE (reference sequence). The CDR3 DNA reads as TGTGCCAGCAGCCCGGGGCCAGGGCAAGACTACGAGCAGTACTTC. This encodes CASSPGPGQDYEQYF.

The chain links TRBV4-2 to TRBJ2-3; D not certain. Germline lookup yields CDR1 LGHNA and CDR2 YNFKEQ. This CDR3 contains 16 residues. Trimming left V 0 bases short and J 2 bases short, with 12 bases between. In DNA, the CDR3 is TGTGCCAGCAGCCAAGATGTCCTGCGCACCACAGATACGCAGTATTTT. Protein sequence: CASSQDVLRTTDTQYF.

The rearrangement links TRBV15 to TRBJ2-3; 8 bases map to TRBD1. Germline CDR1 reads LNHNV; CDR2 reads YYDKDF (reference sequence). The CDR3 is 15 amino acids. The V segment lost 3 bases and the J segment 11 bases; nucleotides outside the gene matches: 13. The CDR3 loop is CATSRSNAGGRWQYF. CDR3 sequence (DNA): TGTGCCACCAGCAGGAGTAACGCAGGGGGCCGGTGGCAGTATTTT.

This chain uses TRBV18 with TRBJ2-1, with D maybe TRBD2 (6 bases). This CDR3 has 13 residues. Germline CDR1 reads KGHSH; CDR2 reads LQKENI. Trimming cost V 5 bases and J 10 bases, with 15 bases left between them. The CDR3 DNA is TGTGCCAGCTCAAGACAGACTAGTGGCGAGCAGTTCTTC. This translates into CASSRQTSGEQFF.

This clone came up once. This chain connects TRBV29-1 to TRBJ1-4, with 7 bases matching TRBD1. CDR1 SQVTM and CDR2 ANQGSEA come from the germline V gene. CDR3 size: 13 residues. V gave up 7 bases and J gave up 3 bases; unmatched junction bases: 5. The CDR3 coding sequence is TGCAGCGGAGGGACAGTAGCTAATGAAAAACTGTTTTTT. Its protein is CSGGTVANEKLFF.

The CDR3: CASRGRIEAFF. DNA of the CDR3: TGTGCCAGCAGGGGACGGATAGAAGCTTTCTTT. The chain couples TRBV5-5 to TRBJ1-1, with D possibly being TRBD1 (5 bases). V lost 5 bases, J lost 8 bases, and 10 bases lay in between. Per the germline V gene, CDR1 is SGHKS and CDR2 is YYEKEE (reference sequence). This CDR3 contains 11 residues.

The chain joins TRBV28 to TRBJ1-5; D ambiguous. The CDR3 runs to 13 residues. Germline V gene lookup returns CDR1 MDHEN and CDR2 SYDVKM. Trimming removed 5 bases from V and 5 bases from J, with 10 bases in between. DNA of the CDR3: TGTGCCAGCAGTAAACTTGGAGATCAGCCCCAGCATTTT. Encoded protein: CASSKLGDQPQHF. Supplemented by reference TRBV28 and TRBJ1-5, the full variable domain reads DVKVTQSSRYLVKRTGEKVFLECVQDMDHENMFWYRQDPGLGLRLIYFSYDVKMKEKGDIPEGYSVSREKKERFSLILESASTNQTSMYLCASSKLGDQPQHFGDGTRLSIL.

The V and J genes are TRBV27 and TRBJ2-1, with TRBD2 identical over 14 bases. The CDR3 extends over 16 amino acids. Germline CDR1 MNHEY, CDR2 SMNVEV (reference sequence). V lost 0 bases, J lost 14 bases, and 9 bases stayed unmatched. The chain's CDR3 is CASSLSPPGLAGEEFF. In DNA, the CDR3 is TGTGCCAGCAGTTTATCACCTCCGGGACTAGCGGGAGAGGAGTTCTTC.

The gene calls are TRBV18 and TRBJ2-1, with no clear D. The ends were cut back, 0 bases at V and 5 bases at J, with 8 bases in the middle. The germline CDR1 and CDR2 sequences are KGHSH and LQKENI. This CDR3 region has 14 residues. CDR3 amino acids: CASSPPRRNNEQFF. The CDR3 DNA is TGTGCCAGCTCACCACCGAGAAGAAACAATGAGCAGTTCTTC.

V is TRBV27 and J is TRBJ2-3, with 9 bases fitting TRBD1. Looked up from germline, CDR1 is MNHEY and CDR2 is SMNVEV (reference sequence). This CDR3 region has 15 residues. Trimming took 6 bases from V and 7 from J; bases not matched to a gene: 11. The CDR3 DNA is TGTGCCAGCAGCCCCGGGACAGGGTTTCTCCATACGCAGTATTTT. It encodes CASSPGTGFLHTQYF.

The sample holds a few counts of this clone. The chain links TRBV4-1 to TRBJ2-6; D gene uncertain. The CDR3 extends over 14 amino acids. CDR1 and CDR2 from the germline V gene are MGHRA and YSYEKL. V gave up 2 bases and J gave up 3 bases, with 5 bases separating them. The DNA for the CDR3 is TGCGCCAGCAGCCAAAGACTTGGGGCCAACGTCCTGACTTTC. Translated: CASSQRLGANVLTF.

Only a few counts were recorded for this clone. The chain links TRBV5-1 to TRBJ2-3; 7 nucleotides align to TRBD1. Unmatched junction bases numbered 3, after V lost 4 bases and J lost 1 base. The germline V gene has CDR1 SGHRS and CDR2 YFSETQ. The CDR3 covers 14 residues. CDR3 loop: CASSPDRGTDTQYF. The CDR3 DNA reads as TGCGCCAGCAGCCCAGACAGGGGCACAGATACGCAGTATTTT.

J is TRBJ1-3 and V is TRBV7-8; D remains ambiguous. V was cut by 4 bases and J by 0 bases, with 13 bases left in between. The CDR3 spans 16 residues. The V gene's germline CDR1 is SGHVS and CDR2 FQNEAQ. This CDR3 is CASSSRAPSSGNTIYF. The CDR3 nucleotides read TGTGCCAGCAGCTCTCGAGCCCCGAGCTCTGGAAACACCATATATTTT.

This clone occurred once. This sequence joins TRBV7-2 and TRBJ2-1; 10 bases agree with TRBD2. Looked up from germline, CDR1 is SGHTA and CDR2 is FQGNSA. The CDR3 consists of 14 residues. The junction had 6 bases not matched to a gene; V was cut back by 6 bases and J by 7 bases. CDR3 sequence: CASSSSGRGNEQFF. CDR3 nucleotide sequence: TGTGCCAGCAGTTCCAGCGGGAGGGGGAATGAGCAGTTCTTC.

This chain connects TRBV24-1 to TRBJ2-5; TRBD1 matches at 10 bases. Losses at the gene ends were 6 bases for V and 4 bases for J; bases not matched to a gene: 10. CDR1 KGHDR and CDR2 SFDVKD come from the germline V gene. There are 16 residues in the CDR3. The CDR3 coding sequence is TGTGCCACCAGTATACGAACCGGGACAGGGGTAGAGACCCAGTACTTC. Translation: CATSIRTGTGVETQYF.

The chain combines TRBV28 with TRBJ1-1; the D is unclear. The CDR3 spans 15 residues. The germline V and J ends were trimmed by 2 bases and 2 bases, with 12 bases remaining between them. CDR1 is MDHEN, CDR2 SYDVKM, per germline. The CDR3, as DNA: TGTGCCAGCAGTTTAAGCAGTACAGAAAACACTGAAGCTTTCTTT. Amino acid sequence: CASSLSSTENTEAFF. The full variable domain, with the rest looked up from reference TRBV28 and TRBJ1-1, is DVKVTQSSRYLVKRTGEKVFLECVQDMDHENMFWYRQDPGLGLRLIYFSYDVKMKEKGDIPEGYSVSREKKERFSLILESASTNQTSMYLCASSLSSTENTEAFFGQGTRLTVV.

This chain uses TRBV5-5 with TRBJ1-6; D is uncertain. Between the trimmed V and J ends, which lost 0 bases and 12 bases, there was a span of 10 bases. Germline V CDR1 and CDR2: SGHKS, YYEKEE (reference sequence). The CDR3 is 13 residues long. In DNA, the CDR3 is TGTGCCAGCAGCTTGGACGGCCCCCAACCCCTCCACTTT. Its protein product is CASSLDGPQPLHF.

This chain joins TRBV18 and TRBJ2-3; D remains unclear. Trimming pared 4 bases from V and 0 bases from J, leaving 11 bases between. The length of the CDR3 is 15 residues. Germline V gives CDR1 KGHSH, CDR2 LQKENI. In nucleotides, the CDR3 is TGTGCCAGCTCACGGTTGCGGCCTAGCACAGATACGCAGTATTTT. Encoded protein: CASSRLRPSTDTQYF.

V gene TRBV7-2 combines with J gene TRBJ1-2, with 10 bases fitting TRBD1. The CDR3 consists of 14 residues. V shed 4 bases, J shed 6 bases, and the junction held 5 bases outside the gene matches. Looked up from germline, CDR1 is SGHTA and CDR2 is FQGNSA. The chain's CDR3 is CASSSGQGWNGYTF. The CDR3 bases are TGTGCCAGCAGCTCGGGACAGGGGTGGAATGGCTACACCTTC.

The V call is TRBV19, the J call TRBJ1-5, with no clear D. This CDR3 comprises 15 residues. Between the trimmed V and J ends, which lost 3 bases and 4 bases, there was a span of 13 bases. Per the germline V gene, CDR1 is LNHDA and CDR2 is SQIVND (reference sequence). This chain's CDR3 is CASSIDAQRNQPQHF. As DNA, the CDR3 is TGTGCCAGTAGTATCGACGCCCAAAGGAATCAGCCCCAGCATTTT.

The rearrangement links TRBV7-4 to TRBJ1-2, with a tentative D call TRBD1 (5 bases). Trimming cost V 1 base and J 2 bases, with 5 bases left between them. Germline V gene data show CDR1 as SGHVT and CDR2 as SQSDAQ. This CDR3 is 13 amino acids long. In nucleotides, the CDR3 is TGTGCCAGCAGCTTAGAGGGGAACTATGGCTACACCTTC. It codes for CASSLEGNYGYTF.

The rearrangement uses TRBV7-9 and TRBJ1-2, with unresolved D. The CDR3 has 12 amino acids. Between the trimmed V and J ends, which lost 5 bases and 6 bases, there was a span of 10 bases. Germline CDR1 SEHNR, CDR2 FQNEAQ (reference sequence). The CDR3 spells CASSPNLNGYTF. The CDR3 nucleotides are TGTGCCAGCAGCCCAAACCTGAATGGCTACACCTTC.

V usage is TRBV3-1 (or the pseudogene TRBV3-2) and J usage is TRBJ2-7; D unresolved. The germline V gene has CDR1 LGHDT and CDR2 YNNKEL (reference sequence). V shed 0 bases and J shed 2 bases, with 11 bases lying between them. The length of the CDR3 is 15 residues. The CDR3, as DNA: TGTGCCAGCAGCCAAGATTACTCCGTGGCCTACGAGCAGTACTTC. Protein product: CASSQDYSVAYEQYF.

CDR3 loop: CASSPGTGEKLFF. For the CDR3, the DNA is TGCGCCAGCAGCCCCGGGACGGGTGAAAAACTGTTTTTT. The chain links TRBV5-1 to TRBJ1-4; TRBD1 might be the D (5 bases). With 4 bases removed from V and 7 bases from J, the gap between germline ends came to 11 bases. Germline V CDR1 and CDR2: SGHRS, YFSETQ. The CDR3 consists of 13 residues.

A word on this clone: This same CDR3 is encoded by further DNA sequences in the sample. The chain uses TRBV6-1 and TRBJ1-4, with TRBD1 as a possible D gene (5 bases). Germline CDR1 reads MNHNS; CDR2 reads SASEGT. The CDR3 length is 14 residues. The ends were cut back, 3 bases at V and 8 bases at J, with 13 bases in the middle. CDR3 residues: CASSETGGREKLFF. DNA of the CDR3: TGTGCCAGCAGTGAGACGGGGGGAAGGGAAAAACTGTTTTTT.